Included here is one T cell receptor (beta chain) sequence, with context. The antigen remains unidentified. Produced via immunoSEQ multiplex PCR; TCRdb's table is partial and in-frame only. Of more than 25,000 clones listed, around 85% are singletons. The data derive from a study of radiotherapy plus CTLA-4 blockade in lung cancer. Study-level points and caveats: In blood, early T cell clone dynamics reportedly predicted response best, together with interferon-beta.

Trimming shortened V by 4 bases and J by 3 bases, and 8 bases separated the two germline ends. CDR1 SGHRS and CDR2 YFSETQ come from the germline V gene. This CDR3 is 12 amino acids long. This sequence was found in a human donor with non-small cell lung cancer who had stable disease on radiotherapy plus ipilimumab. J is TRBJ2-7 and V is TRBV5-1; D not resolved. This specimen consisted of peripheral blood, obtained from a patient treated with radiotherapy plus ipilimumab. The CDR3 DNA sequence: TGCGCCAGCAGCATCAACAGCTACGAGCAGTACTTC. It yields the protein CASSINSYEQYF. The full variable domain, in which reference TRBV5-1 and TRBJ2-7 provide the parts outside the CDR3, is KAGVTQTPRYLIKTRGQQVTLSCSPISGHRSVSWYQQTPGQGLQFLFEYFSETQRNKGNFPGRFSGRQFSNSRSEMNVSTLELGDSALYLCASSINSYEQYFGPGTRLTVT.